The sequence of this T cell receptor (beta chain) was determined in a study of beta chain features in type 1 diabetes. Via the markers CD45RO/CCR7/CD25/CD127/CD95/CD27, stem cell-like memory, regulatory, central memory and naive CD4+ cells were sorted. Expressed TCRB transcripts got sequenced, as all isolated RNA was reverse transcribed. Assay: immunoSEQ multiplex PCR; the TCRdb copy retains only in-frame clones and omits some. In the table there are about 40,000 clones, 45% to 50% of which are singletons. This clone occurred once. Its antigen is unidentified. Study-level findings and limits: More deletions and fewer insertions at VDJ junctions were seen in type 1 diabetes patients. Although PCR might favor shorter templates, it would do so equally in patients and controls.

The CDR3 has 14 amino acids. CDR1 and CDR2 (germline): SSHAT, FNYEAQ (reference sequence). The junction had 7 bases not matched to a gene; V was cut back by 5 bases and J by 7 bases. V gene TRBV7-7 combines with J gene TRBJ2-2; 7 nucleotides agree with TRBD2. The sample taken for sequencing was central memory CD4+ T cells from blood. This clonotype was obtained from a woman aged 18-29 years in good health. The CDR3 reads CASSPRRGDGELFF. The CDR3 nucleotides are TGTGCCAGCAGCCCTCGACGGGGGGACGGGGAGCTGTTTTTT. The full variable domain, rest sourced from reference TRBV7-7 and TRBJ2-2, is GAGVSQSPRYKVTKRGQDVTLRCDPISSHATLYWYQQALGQGPEFLTYFNYEAQPDKSGLPSDRFSAERPEGSISTLTIQRTEQRDSAMYRCASSPRRGDGELFFGEGSRLTVL.